This TCR beta chain originates from a study of OX40 agonist ivuxolimab in advanced cancers. As for the study in general: The group had a mean age of about 64 years, ranged from roughly 23 to 90, and was approximately 81% male.

V trimming: 4 bases; J trimming: 7 bases; junction bases outside the gene matches: 12. Per germline, CDR1 SGDLS and CDR2 YYNGEE. The CDR3 runs to 16 residues. This clone qualifies as medium-sized. This table comes from immunoSEQ multiplex PCR, and its TCRdb copy is limited to in-frame clones, with some not included. The repertoire holds some 15,000 clones, about four fifths seen once, with 9% to 15% in the top ten. The specimen comprised CD4+ or CD8+ T cells sorted from blood, sampled in a trial of the OX40 agonist ivuxolimab. The receptor was isolated from an adult with an advanced solid tumor such as melanoma, head and neck, liver or kidney cancer. The chain links TRBV9 to TRBJ2-2; 8 bases agree with TRBD1. In DNA, the CDR3 is TGTGCCAGCAGCACCAGAGGCAGGGGGCAAGTCGGGGAGCTGTTTTTT. It yields the protein CASSTRGRGQVGELFF.